This T cell receptor beta chain was profiled in a study of blood T cell repertoires in COVID-19. Study information: COVID-19 samples from acute and convalescent phases originated in the United States, Italy and Spain. PBMCs, B-cell-depleted T cells, or T cells provided the cDNA or gDNA that made up the material.

CDR1 is SGHTA and CDR2 is FQGNSA in the germline V gene. The length of the CDR3 is 16 residues. V lost 5 bases and J lost 5; bases outside the gene matches: 9. Study processing details: By means of reference gene primer amplification, nucleated cell counts were estimated. The repertoire was sequenced with immunoSEQ multiplex PCR; TCRdb's copy has only in-frame clones and lacks some. V and J calls and clone size follow that table, whereas D and trimming were derived from the DNA. This sample carries about 49,000 clones, roughly 80% of them seen once, and the ten largest clones take about 2.9%. The TCR was taken from a woman aged 60-75 years with acute or convalescent COVID-19. The sample comprised peripheral blood. This chain links TRBV7-2 with TRBJ1-6; TRBD1 matches 7 bases. The CDR3 sequence is CASSPDTGAHNSPLHF. The DNA of the CDR3 is TGTGCCAGCAGCCCTGATACAGGGGCCCATAATTCACCCCTCCACTTT.